This T cell receptor beta chain was observed in a study of Epstein–Barr virus B cells in breast cancer (TCRdb year 2021). For context, the study as a whole: Control T cells were expanded by rapid expansion method with irradiated PBMC feeders, soluble OKT3 and IL-2 about 200 U/ml, collected 10-12 days after stimulation. This single-patient case report examined whether EBV+ B cells infiltrating the tumor shape the T-cell receptor repertoire in triple-negative breast cancer.

Using RNeasy Micro or Mini kits with on-column DNase digestion, RNA was isolated from roughly 1e5 to 1e6 cultured T cells and then assessed on an Agilent 2100 Bioanalyzer. As to this clonotype: What this receptor recognizes is not known. No quality values exist for individual bases; no much larger clone is one base distant.

Libraries were constructed by 5' RACE. The SMARTer Human TCR a/b Profiling Kit was used to construct TCR libraries from RNA, capturing the full V(D)J regions of both the alpha and beta chains. After amplification, libraries were cleaned up with AMPure XP beads and then validated using the DNA 1000 Kit on an Agilent 2100 Bioanalyzer. The libraries were sequenced on an Illumina MiSeq using the 600-cycle v3 reagent kit, and 2 x 300 bp paired-end reads were generated. In the paper's pipeline: Reads were processed using MiXCR and VDJTools, with non-productive clonotypes removed and clonotypes collapsed by CDR3 amino acid sequence before frequencies were recalculated. Matching of CDR3 sequences to the McPAS-TCR database tolerated a Levenshtein distance of 1, and UpSet plots were generated in R using UpSetR. TCRdb redid the processing of the public reads, applying fastp at Q25 and MiXCR, and retained in-frame beta chains. When rows share a CDR3 protein, they turn into one entry using the most common DNA and genes. These V and J calls are TCRdb output, not the study's own analysis. The sample data list several hundred distinct CDR3 sequences, and about 35% of these were observed just once. Of the sample, 98% to 99% is held by the ten largest clones.

The CDR3 runs 13 amino acids, cysteine and phenylalanine included. Only the CDR3 region is kept as DNA, spanning 39 bases read in frame from base 1. The V and J ends are trimmed by 4 bases and 11 bases, leaving 12 bases between them. Sequences MNHEY (CDR1) and SMNVEV (CDR2) are obtained from the germline V gene (reference sequence). The study at large found these results: All data were obtained from a single patient, described as a first proof of concept, and generalization is therefore limited.

This TCR derives from a middle-aged woman with triple-negative breast cancer. Source material: tumor-infiltrating lymphocytes expanded in culture. The chain uses TRBV27 and TRBJ1-6; the D gene cannot be named for sure. The CDR3 sequence is CASSSRPRTPLHF. The DNA sequence is TGTGCCAGCAGTTCCAGGCCTAGAACACCCCTCCACTTT.